The T cell receptor beta chain under discussion was sequenced for a study of early T cells in non-severe SARS-CoV-2 infection. Study-wide points: VDJdb-based matching was biased toward anti-spike CD8 responses and missed private and CD4 specificities.

CDR3 length equals 17 residues. The V and J ends lost 2 bases and 5 bases respectively, with 22 bases between them. CDR1 KGHSY and CDR2 FQNENV come from the germline V gene. This clonotype was seen many times. Its matching antigen is unknown. Unique molecular identifiers tagged individual cDNA molecules. TCRdb redid the calling of the 5' RACE reads with MiXCR, one entry per CDR3 protein. The sample has 59,000 or so distinct CDR3 sequences; over 10% are singletons. The sequence derives from an adult who was a healthcare worker with PCR-confirmed SARS-CoV-2 infection or an uninfected control (not recorded which). Here the sequenced sample was whole blood, taken at baseline. The V gene is TRBV16, the J gene TRBJ2-7, with D maybe TRBD1 (7 bases). The CDR3 sequence: CASSQGRLAQGENEQYF. CDR3 nucleotides: TGTGCCAGCAGCCAAGGGAGGTTGGCGCAGGGGGAAAACGAGCAGTACTTC.